This entry is about one T cell receptor (beta chain). Its cognate antigen is unknown. In germline, CDR1 is SQVTM, CDR2 ANQGSEA. Germline trimming cut 3 bases from V and 7 bases from J; bases unmatched to any gene: 2. This CDR3 contains 11 residues. The data originate from a study of cytomegalovirus exposure and HLA in healthy donors. Overall study findings and caveats: Specificity for CMV antigens was confirmed in vitro for three of the CMV-associated chains.

The study ran its PCR with 60 Vbeta and 13 Jbeta primers. The repertoire was sequenced with immunoSEQ multiplex PCR; TCRdb's copy has only in-frame clones and lacks some. Among roughly 240,000 clones listed, 82% were seen once. V is TRBV29-1 and J is TRBJ2-7; 8 positions match TRBD1. Sequenced: PBMCs. The receptor was isolated from a woman in her 40s in good health and CMV-seropositive. The CDR3 DNA follows: TGCAGCGTTGACAGGGGGCGGGAGCAGTACTTC. This codes for CSVDRGREQYF.